These 13 T cell receptor beta chains came from one sample sequenced in a study of cytomegalovirus exposure and HLA in healthy donors. Sequencing used immunoSEQ multiplex PCR; TCRdb keeps in-frame clones, though not all of them. The sample yields some 170,000 clones, just under 85% seen once. The sequencing input was PBMCs. These receptors came from a man between 25 and 39 years old in good health and CMV-seropositive.

CDR3 protein: CASRRDTRGTEAFF. CDR3 bases: TGTGCCAGCAGGAGAGACACTCGTGGCACTGAAGCTTTCTTT. The chain links TRBV25-1 to TRBJ1-1; the D is unclear. The germline V gene has CDR1 MGHDK and CDR2 SYGVNS. The CDR3 sequence is 14 residues long. Between the trimmed V and J ends, which lost 6 bases and 4 bases, there was a span of 15 bases.

The rearrangement joins TRBV19 to TRBJ1-5; 7 bases fit TRBD1. The CDR3 loop spans 18 amino acids. CDR1 is LNHDA, CDR2 SQIVND, per germline (reference sequence). Trimming at V came to 3 bases and at J to 1 base, leaving 12 bases not matched to a gene. Here the CDR3 DNA reads TGTGCCAGTAGTATCATACGGGACAGTACCCGCAGCAATCAGCCCCAGCATTTT. Translated: CASSIIRDSTRSNQPQHF.

The rearrangement links TRBV7-3 to TRBJ2-3; 8 nucleotides line up with TRBD2. Germline-derived CDR1 and CDR2 are SGHTA and FQGTGA. After removal of 8 bases from V and 2 bases from J, the junction contained 9 bases not matched to a gene. This CDR3 has 15 residues. CDR3 nucleotide sequence: TGTGCCAGCTCCTTAGCGGGGACTTACACAGATACGCAGTATTTT. It codes for CASSLAGTYTDTQYF.

The V gene is TRBV7-2, the J gene TRBJ2-7; D is unresolved. The CDR3 is 13 amino acids. Per germline, CDR1 SGHTA and CDR2 FQGNSA. V shed 3 bases and J shed 0 bases, with 6 bases lying between them. Here the CDR3 DNA reads TGTGCCAGCAGCTTTTATCTCTCCTACGAGCAGTACTTC. As protein: CASSFYLSYEQYF.

This sequence joins TRBV18 and TRBJ1-1; 7 nucleotides line up with TRBD1. The V gene end was trimmed by 4 bases and the J gene end by 7 bases; junction bases not matched to a gene: 12. The CDR3 contains 15 residues. The V gene's germline CDR1 is KGHSH and CDR2 LQKENI. The DNA for the CDR3 is TGTGCCAGCTCACTTGCGACGGGACACAGGGGTGAAGCTTTCTTT. Translated, it gives CASSLATGHRGEAFF.

This chain connects TRBV5-4 to TRBJ2-7; 9 positions agree with TRBD2. The germline V gene encodes CDR1 SGHNT and CDR2 YYREEE (reference sequence). This CDR3 contains 16 residues. V shed 4 bases and J 3 bases; nucleotides not matched to a gene: 11. CDR3 bases: TGTGCCAGCAGCCCTTCGGCTAGCGGGGCGATCTACGAGCAGTACTTC. Encoded protein: CASSPSASGAIYEQYF.

This clone was seen more than once but under ten times. The rearrangement joins TRBV19 to TRBJ2-1, with 14 bases matching TRBD2. Unmatched junction bases numbered 2, after V lost 2 bases and J lost 5 bases. The CDR3 covers 16 residues. Germline lookup yields CDR1 LNHDA and CDR2 SQIVND (reference sequence). CDR3 protein: CASSIRLAGGNNEQFF. The CDR3 DNA reads TGTGCCAGTAGTATACGACTAGCGGGGGGGAACAATGAGCAGTTCTTC.

The V gene is TRBV7-2, the J gene TRBJ2-7; 11 bases map to TRBD2. J lost 4 bases, V lost 5 bases, and 4 bases had no gene match. This CDR3 region has 14 residues. Germline-derived CDR1 and CDR2 are SGHTA and FQGNSA. The CDR3 here is CASSRSGGAYEQYF. CDR3 bases: TGTGCCAGCAGCCGTAGCGGGGGGGCTTACGAGCAGTACTTC.

Notes on this clone: At one end, the junction sequence differs from germline, possibly due to a read error. The chain couples TRBV7-7 to TRBJ2-1, with D possibly being TRBD2 (6 bases). Germline V gives CDR1 SSHAT, CDR2 FNYEAQ (reference sequence). This CDR3 has 15 amino acids. The CDR3 nucleotides are TGTGCTAGCAGCTTAGCGGAGACGGTTTACAATGAGCAGTTCTTC. It specifies CASSLAETVYNEQFF.

The chain combines TRBV7-8 with TRBJ2-1, with TRBD2 as a possible D gene (6 bases). Trimming cost V 5 bases and J 0 bases, with 11 bases left between them. Germline-derived CDR1 and CDR2 are SGHVS and FQNEAQ. This CDR3 comprises 15 residues. The CDR3 sequence is CASSRTGDSYNEQFF. DNA for the CDR3: TGTGCCAGCAGCCGAACGGGGGACTCCTACAATGAGCAGTTCTTC.

The rearrangement joins TRBV5-1 to TRBJ2-5; TRBD2 is a possible D gene (6 bases). The CDR3 runs to 15 residues. Trimming removed 4 bases at V and 2 bases at J, with 15 bases between. Per germline, CDR1 SGHRS and CDR2 YFSETQ. This chain's CDR3 is CASSRLGTPQETQYF. CDR3 sequence (DNA): TGCGCCAGCAGCCGACTAGGGACCCCACAAGAGACCCAGTACTTC.

This rearrangement joins TRBV9 to TRBJ2-1, with TRBD1 as a possible D gene (6 bases). Germline V gives CDR1 SGDLS, CDR2 YYNGEE. V lost 4 bases to trimming and J lost 3 bases, with 14 bases between them. This CDR3 spans 15 amino acids. CDR3: CASSPRGGNYNEQFF. Written as DNA, the CDR3 is TGTGCCAGCAGCCCTCGAGGGGGAAACTACAATGAGCAGTTCTTC.

The chain has TRBV7-2 and TRBJ1-1; 8 positions agree with TRBD1. Germline values: CDR1 SGHTA, CDR2 FQGNSA. This CDR3 has 13 residues. The V segment lost 5 bases and the J segment 9 bases; nucleotides outside the gene matches: 8. The CDR3 reads CASSGQGPLQAFF. DNA of the CDR3: TGTGCCAGCAGCGGACAGGGTCCTCTACAAGCTTTCTTT.